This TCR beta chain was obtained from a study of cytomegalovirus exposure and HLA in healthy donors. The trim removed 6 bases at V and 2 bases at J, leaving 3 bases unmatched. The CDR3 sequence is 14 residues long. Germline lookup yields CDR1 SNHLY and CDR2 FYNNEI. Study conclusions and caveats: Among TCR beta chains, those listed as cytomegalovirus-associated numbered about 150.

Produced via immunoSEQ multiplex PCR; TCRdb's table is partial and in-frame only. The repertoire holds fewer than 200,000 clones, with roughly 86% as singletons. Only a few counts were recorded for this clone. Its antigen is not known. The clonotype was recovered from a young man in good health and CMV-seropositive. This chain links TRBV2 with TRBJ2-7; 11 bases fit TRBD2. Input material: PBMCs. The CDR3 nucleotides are TGTGCCAGCAGCCCGACTAGCGGGGCCTACGAGCAGTACTTC. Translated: CASSPTSGAYEQYF. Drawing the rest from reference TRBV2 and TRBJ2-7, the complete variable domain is EPEVTQTPSHQVTQMGQEVILRCVPISNHLYFYWYRQILGQKVEFLVSFYNNEISEKSEIFDDQFSVERPDGSNFTLKIRSTKLEDSAMYFCASSPTSGAYEQYFGPGTRLTVT.